Following are 27 T cell receptor gamma chains from one sample sequenced in a study of Vδ1+ human thymocytes. Sequences come from RNA converted to cDNA by reverse transcription. Pooled V-gene forward primers with one constant-region reverse primer generated the CDR3 amplicons by multiplex PCR. TCRdb processed the multiplex PCR reads again with the CATT caller. The sample holds roughly 24,000 gamma-chain clones; approximately 15% are singletons and the top ten take under 2.5%. Their cognate antigens are unknown. The study, taken as a whole, reports: Highly polyclonal TRG and TRD repertoires with Gaussian CDR3 length distributions appeared in thymus.

The sequencing sample was made of Vdelta1+ gamma-delta thymocytes from the thymus. Regarding subset: FACS-sorted CD3+ TCRalphabeta- TCRVdelta1+ TCRVdelta2- thymocytes. The source of these receptors is a child under two years old who had congenital heart surgery.

The chain combines TRGV8 with TRGJ1 or TRGJ2. Germline loops: CDR1 VENAVY, CDR2 YDSYNSRV. J was trimmed by 6 bases and V by 3 bases; bases with no gene match: 11. The CDR3 length is 14 residues. DNA for the CDR3: TGTGCCACCTGGGATCCCCGCGGGTCTTATAAGAAACTCTTT. Protein: CATWDPRGSYKKLF.

The chain carries TRGV8 and TRGJP1. The CDR3 covers 17 residues. The V gene's germline CDR1 is VENAVY and CDR2 YDSYNSRV. The V gene end was trimmed by 0 bases and the J gene end by 2 bases; junction bases not matched to a gene: 9. CDR3 DNA: TGTGCCACCTGGGATAGGCCCCGGGCAACCACTGGTTGGTTCAAGATATTT. This encodes CATWDRPRATTGWFKIF.

The rearrangement uses TRGV3 and TRGJP1. The length of the CDR3 is 15 residues. The germline V gene has CDR1 VTNTFY and CDR2 YDVSTARD (reference sequence). Unmatched junction bases numbered 9, after V lost 5 bases and J lost 3 bases. The CDR3 sequence: CATWAQLATGWFKIF. The CDR3 DNA reads as TGTGCCACCTGGGCTCAACTTGCCACTGGTTGGTTCAAGATATTT.

This clone was seen more than once but under ten times. This chain links TRGV8 with TRGJP2. Germline CDR1 and CDR2: VENAVY and YDSYNSRV. The V gene end was trimmed by 1 base and the J gene end by 2 bases; junction bases not matched to a gene: 4. The CDR3 length is 15 residues. CDR3 DNA sequence: TGTGCCACCTGGGATAGCCAGAGTAGTGATTGGATCAAGACGTTT. Protein product: CATWDSQSSDWIKTF.

For this clone: Distinct nucleotide sequences in the sample also encode this CDR3. The V gene is TRGV4, the J gene TRGJ1 or TRGJ2. CDR3 length: 14 residues. V lost 0 bases, J lost 3 bases, and 5 bases stayed unmatched. The germline V gene has CDR1 EGSTGY and CDR2 YDSYTSSV. The CDR3 loop reads CATWDGPGYYKKLF. As DNA, the CDR3 is TGTGCCACCTGGGATGGGCCAGGTTATTATAAGAAACTCTTT.

This clone was detected only a few times. The chain combines TRGV9 with TRGJP. The CDR3 spans 14 residues. The V gene end was trimmed by 10 bases and the J gene end by 7 bases; junction bases not matched to a gene: 7. CDR1 GITISATS and CDR2 ISYDGTV come from the germline V gene (reference sequence). The chain's CDR3 is CAFHFELGKKIKVF. CDR3 in DNA: TGTGCCTTCCACTTTGAGTTGGGCAAAAAAATCAAGGTATTT.

The chain recombines TRGV2 with TRGJP2. Germline V gene sequence: CDR1 EGSNGY, CDR2 YDSYNSKV. The CDR3 contains 15 residues. With V trimmed by 0 bases and J by 6 bases, 7 bases remained unmatched. This CDR3 reads CATWDGPGCDWIKTF. The CDR3 nucleotides read TGTGCCACCTGGGACGGGCCGGGGTGTGATTGGATCAAGACGTTT.

This clone was observed a few times. V gene TRGV4 combines with J gene TRGJP2. The CDR3 has 11 residues. V lost 6 bases, J lost 11 bases, and 6 bases stayed unmatched. Germline CDR1 EGSTGY, CDR2 YDSYTSSV. The CDR3: CATWNEWIKTF. The CDR3 nucleotides read TGTGCCACCTGGAATGAATGGATCAAGACGTTT.

The chain couples TRGV4 to TRGJ1 or TRGJ2. Germline lookup yields CDR1 EGSTGY and CDR2 YDSYTSSV. V lost 6 bases and J lost 9; bases outside the gene matches: 8. The CDR3 runs 11 residues. CDR3 sequence reads: CATWNLCKKLF. The CDR3, as DNA: TGTGCCACCTGGAATCTTTGTAAGAAACTCTTT.

The chain employs TRGV2 and TRGJP2. The CDR3 is 15 amino acids. Germline-derived CDR1 and CDR2 are EGSNGY and YDSYNSKV. V lost 3 bases and J lost 0; bases outside the gene matches: 4. The CDR3: CATWDPYSSDWIKTF. The CDR3 nucleotides read TGTGCCACCTGGGACCCCTATAGTAGTGATTGGATCAAGACGTTT.

This clone was observed a few times. This chain uses TRGV4 with TRGJ1 or TRGJ2. With 6 bases clipped from V and 0 bases from J, the junction kept 5 bases outside the gene matches. This CDR3 region has 13 residues. The germline CDR1 and CDR2 sequences are EGSTGY and YDSYTSSV. CDR3 sequence reads: CATWTLNYYKKLF. The CDR3 nucleotides are TGTGCCACCTGGACCCTGAATTATTATAAGAAACTCTTT.

The V and J genes are TRGV9 and TRGJ1 or TRGJ2. There are 14 residues in the CDR3. V was clipped by 4 bases and J by 3 bases; unmatched bases: 9. Germline lookup yields CDR1 GITISATS and CDR2 ISYDGTV (reference sequence). CDR3 nucleotide sequence: TGTGCCTTGTGGGAAACGCCCCTTTATTATAAGAAACTCTTT. It encodes CALWETPLYYKKLF.

By share, this clone counts as medium-sized. This chain links TRGV8 with TRGJ1 or TRGJ2. Germline V lookup: CDR1 VENAVY, CDR2 YDSYNSRV. The ends lost 2 bases at V and 2 bases at J; junction bases unmatched: 3. This CDR3 region has 13 residues. CDR3 DNA: TGTGCCACCTGGGATAAGTATTATTATAAGAAACTCTTT. It yields the protein CATWDKYYYKKLF.

Only a few counts were recorded for this clone. This chain uses TRGV4 with TRGJ1 or TRGJ2. Unmatched junction bases numbered 10, after V lost 6 bases and J lost 2 bases. Per germline, CDR1 EGSTGY and CDR2 YDSYTSSV. This CDR3 contains 14 residues. The CDR3: CATWNWSDYYKKLF. CDR3 in DNA: TGTGCCACCTGGAATTGGAGTGATTATTATAAGAAACTCTTT.

In its sample, this clone was seen a few times. The chain joins TRGV4 to TRGJ1 or TRGJ2. CDR3 size: 12 residues. V gave up 6 bases and J gave up 6 bases; unmatched junction bases: 8. The germline V gene has CDR1 EGSTGY and CDR2 YDSYTSSV. The CDR3 here is CATWKPGYKKLF. The CDR3 DNA follows: TGTGCCACCTGGAAACCGGGTTATAAGAAACTCTTT.

The chain carries TRGV3 and TRGJ1 or TRGJ2. CDR3 size: 16 residues. The germline CDR1 and CDR2 sequences are VTNTFY and YDVSTARD (reference sequence). Trimming took 1 base from V and 3 from J; bases not matched to a gene: 12. The CDR3 is CATWDRRGRPYYKKLF. The CDR3 coding sequence is TGTGCCACCTGGGACAGACGTGGAAGGCCTTATTATAAGAAACTCTTT.

The chain uses TRGV4 and TRGJ1 or TRGJ2. The trim removed 0 bases at V and 4 bases at J, leaving 6 bases unmatched. The CDR3 spans 14 residues. CDR1 and CDR2 (germline): EGSTGY, YDSYTSSV. DNA of the CDR3: TGTGCCACCTGGGATGGGCCTTACTATTATAAGAAACTCTTT. Its translation: CATWDGPYYYKKLF.

This clone was counted between two and nine times. The rearrangement uses TRGV9 and TRGJP1. Germline V lookup: CDR1 GITISATS, CDR2 ISYDGTV (reference sequence). The CDR3 totals 12 residues. V lost 8 bases, J lost 6 bases, and 6 bases stayed unmatched. The CDR3 DNA sequence: TGTGCCTTGTATCGTGCTGGTTGGTTCAAGATATTT. Its translation: CALYRAGWFKIF.

The genes are TRGV9 and TRGJ1 or TRGJ2. This CDR3 has 13 amino acids. CDR1 and CDR2 from the germline V gene are GITISATS and ISYDGTV (reference sequence). V lost 1 base to trimming and J lost 12 bases; unmatched junction nucleotides: 12. The DNA of the CDR3 is TGTGCCTTGTGGGAGGTTCTTTGGGTGTGGAAACTCTTT. Protein product: CALWEVLWVWKLF.

This clone was seen more than once but under ten times. The V call is TRGV9, the J call TRGJ1 or TRGJ2. Germline values: CDR1 GITISATS, CDR2 ISYDGTV (reference sequence). This CDR3 region has 14 residues. The trim removed 3 bases at V and 9 bases at J, leaving 14 bases unmatched. CDR3 region: CALWEPKSSFKKLF. In DNA form, the CDR3 reads TGTGCCTTGTGGGAGCCCAAGAGTAGCTTTAAGAAACTCTTT.

V usage is TRGV8 and J usage is TRGJP1. Germline assignment: CDR1 VENAVY and CDR2 YDSYNSRV. This CDR3 has 15 residues. The V segment lost 3 bases and the J segment 1 base; nucleotides outside the gene matches: 5. The DNA of the CDR3 is TGTGCCACCTGGGATTTAGGTACCACTGGTTGGTTCAAGATATTT. This codes for CATWDLGTTGWFKIF.

V is TRGV9 and J is TRGJP2. The CDR3 is 15 residues long. J lost 6 bases, V lost 4 bases, and 11 bases had no gene match. Germline CDR1 is GITISATS and CDR2 is ISYDGTV (reference sequence). For the CDR3, the DNA is TGTGCCTTGTGGGACCCCAAACCTGGTGATTGGATCAAGACGTTT. Its translation: CALWDPKPGDWIKTF.

The chain has TRGV5 and TRGJP1. Germline values: CDR1 VINAFY, CDR2 YDVSNSKD. The V gene end was trimmed by 4 bases and the J gene end by 3 bases; junction bases not matched to a gene: 8. The CDR3 totals 15 residues. CDR3 residues: CATWEVCPTGWFKIF. The CDR3 DNA is TGTGCCACCTGGGAGGTCTGTCCCACTGGTTGGTTCAAGATATTT.

This clone was observed a handful of times. The chain is built from TRGV2 and TRGJP2. The ends lost 0 bases at V and 5 bases at J; junction bases unmatched: 6. The CDR3 has 15 amino acids. Germline lookup yields CDR1 EGSNGY and CDR2 YDSYNSKV. CDR3 nucleotides: TGTGCCACCTGGGACGGGCGTCTAAGTGATTGGATCAAGACGTTT. Its translation: CATWDGRLSDWIKTF.

This clone was counted only a few times. This may come from a read error, since a much larger clone is one base off. This chain joins TRGV2 and TRGJ1 or TRGJ2. Germline V gene lookup returns CDR1 EGSNGY and CDR2 YDSYNSKV. CDR3 length: 12 residues. V shed 3 bases, J shed 7 bases, and the junction held 6 bases outside the gene matches. The CDR3 sequence: CATWDSRYKKLF. The CDR3 region has the DNA TGTGCCACCTGGGACAGCCGGTATAAGAAACTCTTT.

This chain uses TRGV5 with TRGJ1 or TRGJ2. Trimming cost V 3 bases and J 2 bases; bases outside gene matches: 7. Germline V gene data show CDR1 as VINAFY and CDR2 as YDVSNSKD. The CDR3 loop spans 14 amino acids. CDR3 region: CATWDGSHYYKKLF. For the CDR3, the DNA is TGTGCCACCTGGGACGGATCACATTATTATAAGAAACTCTTT.

The chain carries TRGV8 and TRGJ1 or TRGJ2. CDR1 is VENAVY and CDR2 is YDSYNSRV in the germline V gene. Losses at the gene ends were 5 bases for V and 8 bases for J; bases not matched to a gene: 9. The CDR3 consists of 12 residues. In DNA form, the CDR3 reads TGTGCCACCTGGGTTCTACGAAATAAGAAACTCTTT. It specifies CATWVLRNKKLF.